Sequencing of this T cell receptor beta chain was carried out in a study of T-cell reconstitution after alpha-beta-depleted transplantation in children. The length of the CDR3 is 15 residues. Germline V gene data show CDR1 as SGHAT and CDR2 as FQNNGV. Trimming left V 1 base short and J 7 bases short, with 13 bases between. This clonotype was seen a few times. TCRbeta library preparation incorporated unique molecular identifiers. TCRdb reanalysed the PCR reads using MiXCR and keeps one entry per CDR3 protein. The repertoire holds 250,000 to 350,000 distinct CDR3 sequences, with around 9.6% as singletons.

The gene calls are TRBV11-2 and TRBJ2-2; weak D call: TRBD2 (5 bases). Sequenced material: PBMCs from the stem cell graft donor, taken from the stem cell graft. This clonotype originated in a human donor who donated a stem cell graft to a child with SCID. The CDR3 coding sequence is TGTGCCAGCAGCTTAGGTCCGGGGTTCGACGGGGAGCTGTTTTTT. It yields the protein CASSLGPGFDGELFF.